This T cell receptor (beta chain) derives from a study of blood T cell repertoires in COVID-19. Turning to the study itself: Collection of acute and convalescent COVID-19 samples took place in the United States, Italy and Spain. T cells, B-cell-depleted T cells, or PBMCs supplied cDNA or gDNA.

Authors' data handling: The authors estimated nucleated cell counts from reference gene primer amplification. Sequenced by immunoSEQ multiplex PCR; TCRdb stores in-frame clones only, minus some. V and J calls and clone size follow that table, whereas D and trimming were derived from the DNA. The sample contains 91,000 or so clones, around nine tenths of which appear only once. Germline V gene lookup returns CDR1 LGHDT and CDR2 YNNKEL (reference sequence). The CDR3 runs 13 residues. Between the trimmed V and J ends, which lost 3 bases and 1 base, there was a span of 6 bases. The V and J genes are TRBV3-1 (or the pseudogene TRBV3-2) and TRBJ1-1; D not certain. Sequencing used peripheral blood. The receptor's source is a woman in her forties or fifties in a cohort sampled during active COVID-19. Here the CDR3 DNA reads TGTGCCAGCAGCCATAGAAGGAACACTGAAGCTTTCTTT. The encoded protein is CASSHRRNTEAFF.